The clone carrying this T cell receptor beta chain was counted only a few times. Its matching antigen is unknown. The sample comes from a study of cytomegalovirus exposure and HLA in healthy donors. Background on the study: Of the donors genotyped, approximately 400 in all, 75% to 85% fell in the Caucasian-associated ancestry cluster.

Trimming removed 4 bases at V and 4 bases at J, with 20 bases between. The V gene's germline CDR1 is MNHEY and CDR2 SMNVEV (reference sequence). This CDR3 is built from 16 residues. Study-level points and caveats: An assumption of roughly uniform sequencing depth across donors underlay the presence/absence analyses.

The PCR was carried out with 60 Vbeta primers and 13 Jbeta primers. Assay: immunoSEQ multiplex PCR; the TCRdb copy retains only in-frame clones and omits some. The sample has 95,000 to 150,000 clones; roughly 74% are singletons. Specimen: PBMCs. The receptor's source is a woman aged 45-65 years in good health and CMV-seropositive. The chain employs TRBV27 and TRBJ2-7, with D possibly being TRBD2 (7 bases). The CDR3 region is CASSSLEGGFPYEQYF. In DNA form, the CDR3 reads TGTGCCAGCAGTTCGCTGGAGGGGGGGTTCCCGTACGAGCAGTACTTC.